This T cell receptor beta chain came from a study of blood T cell repertoires in COVID-19. This CDR3 is built from 15 residues. Trimming cost V 4 bases and J 6 bases, with 16 bases left between them. Germline V gives CDR1 MNHEY, CDR2 SVGEGT. The table came from immunoSEQ multiplex PCR; TCRdb's copy has only in-frame clones and leaves some out. The profile shows 170,000 or so clones, around nine tenths of them singletons. The sequenced sample consisted of peripheral blood. The chain combines TRBV6-2 or TRBV6-3 with TRBJ1-5; perhaps TRBD1 as D (5 bases). The sequence was obtained from a man between 40 and 49 years old with active or convalescent COVID-19. CDR3 region: CASSFGGRGLQPQHF. The CDR3 DNA reads TGTGCCAGCAGTTTCGGAGGACGGGGACTTCAGCCCCAGCATTTT.